This T cell receptor beta chain appears in the sequencing data of a study of blood T cell repertoires in COVID-19. Study background: Researchers got acute and convalescent COVID-19 samples from the United States, Italy and Spain.

Seattle patients were enrolled during active infection and followed longitudinally. TCRdb's table, derived via immunoSEQ multiplex PCR, lists solely in-frame clones and lacks some. This table holds roughly 190,000 clones, approximately 94% found once. This clone was seen only once. Trimming cost V 6 bases and J 7 bases; bases outside gene matches: 2. Germline V gene lookup returns CDR1 MNHEY and CDR2 SVGAGI. The CDR3 length is 14 residues. The J gene is TRBJ2-1, the V gene TRBV6-5; 14 bases are a match to TRBD2. The sequenced sample was peripheral blood. The sequence was obtained from a man aged 25-45 years with COVID-19, enrolled during active disease. The CDR3 reads CASRTSGGANEQFF. CDR3 coding DNA: TGTGCCAGCAGGACTAGCGGGGGGGCGAATGAGCAGTTCTTC.